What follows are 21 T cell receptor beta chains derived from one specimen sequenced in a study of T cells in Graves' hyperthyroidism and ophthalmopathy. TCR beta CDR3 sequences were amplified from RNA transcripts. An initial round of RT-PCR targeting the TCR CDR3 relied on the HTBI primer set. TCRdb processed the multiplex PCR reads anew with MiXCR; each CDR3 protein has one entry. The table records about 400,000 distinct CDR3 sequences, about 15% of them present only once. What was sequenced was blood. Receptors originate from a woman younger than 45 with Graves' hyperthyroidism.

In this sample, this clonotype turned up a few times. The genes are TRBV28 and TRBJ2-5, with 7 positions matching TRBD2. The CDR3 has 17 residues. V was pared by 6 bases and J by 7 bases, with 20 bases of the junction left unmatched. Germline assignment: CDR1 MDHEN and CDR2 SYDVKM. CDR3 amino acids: CASSHLVQREDGVTQYF. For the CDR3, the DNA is TGTGCCAGCAGCCATCTTGTCCAGCGGGAAGATGGGGTGACCCAGTACTTC. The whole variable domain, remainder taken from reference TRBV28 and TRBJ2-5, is DVKVTQSSRYLVKRTGEKVFLECVQDMDHENMFWYRQDPGLGLRLIYFSYDVKMKEKGDIPEGYSVSREKKERFSLILESASTNQTSMYLCASSHLVQREDGVTQYFGPGTRLLVL.

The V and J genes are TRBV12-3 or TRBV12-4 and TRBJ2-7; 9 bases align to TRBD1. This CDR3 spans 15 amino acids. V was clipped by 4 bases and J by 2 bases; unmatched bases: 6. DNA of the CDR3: TGTGCCAGCAGTTCAGGACAGGGGCCTACCTACGAGCAGTACTTC. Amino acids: CASSSGQGPTYEQYF.

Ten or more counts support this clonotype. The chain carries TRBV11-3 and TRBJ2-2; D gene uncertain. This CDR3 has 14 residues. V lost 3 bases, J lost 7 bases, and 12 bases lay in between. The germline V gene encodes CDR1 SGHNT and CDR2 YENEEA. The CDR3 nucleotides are TGTGCCAGCAGCTTCGATGGAGTGGACGGGGAGCTGTTTTTT. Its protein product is CASSFDGVDGELFF.

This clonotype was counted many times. CDR3 in amino acids: CASSFVSLAAHTGELFF. The CDR3 nucleotides read TGTGCCAGCAGTTTCGTATCGCTAGCGGCCCACACCGGGGAGCTGTTTTTT. The V gene is TRBV28, the J gene TRBJ2-2, with 7 bases matching TRBD2. The CDR3 sequence is 17 residues long. Trimming at V came to 3 bases and at J to 3 bases, leaving 10 bases not matched to a gene. The germline gives CDR1 MDHEN, CDR2 SYDVKM.

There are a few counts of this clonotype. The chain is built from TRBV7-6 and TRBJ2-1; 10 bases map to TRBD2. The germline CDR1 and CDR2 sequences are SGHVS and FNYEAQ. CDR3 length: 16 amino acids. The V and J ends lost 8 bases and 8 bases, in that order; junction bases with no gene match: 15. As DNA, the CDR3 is TGTGCCAGCTCGGGCCAAACTAGCGGGGTTGCCTATGAGCAGTTCTTC. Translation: CASSGQTSGVAYEQFF.

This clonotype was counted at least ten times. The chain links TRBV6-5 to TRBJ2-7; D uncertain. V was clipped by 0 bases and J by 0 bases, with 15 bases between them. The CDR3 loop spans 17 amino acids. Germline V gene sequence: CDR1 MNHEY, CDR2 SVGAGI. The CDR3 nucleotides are TGTGCCAGCAGTTACTCGATAGGCAGGTTAAGCTCCTACGAGCAGTACTTC. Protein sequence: CASSYSIGRLSSYEQYF.

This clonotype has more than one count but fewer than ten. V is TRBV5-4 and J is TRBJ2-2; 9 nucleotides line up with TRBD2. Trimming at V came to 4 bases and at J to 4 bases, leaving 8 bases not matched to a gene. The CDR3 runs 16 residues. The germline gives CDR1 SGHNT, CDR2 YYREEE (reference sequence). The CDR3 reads CASSDQLAGFTGELFF. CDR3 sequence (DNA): TGTGCCAGCAGCGATCAGCTAGCGGGATTCACCGGGGAGCTGTTTTTT.

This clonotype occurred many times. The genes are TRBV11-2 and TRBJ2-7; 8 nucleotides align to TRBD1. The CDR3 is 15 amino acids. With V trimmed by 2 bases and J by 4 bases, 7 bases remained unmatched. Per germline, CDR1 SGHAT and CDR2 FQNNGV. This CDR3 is CASSLTDRGKYEQYF. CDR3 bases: TGTGCCAGCAGCTTAACTGACAGGGGAAAATACGAGCAGTACTTC. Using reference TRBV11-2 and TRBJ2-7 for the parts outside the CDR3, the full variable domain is EAGVAQSPRYKIIEKRQSVAFWCNPISGHATLYWYQQILGQGPKLLIQFQNNGVVDDSQLPKDRFSAERLKGVDSTLKIQPAKLEDSAVYLCASSLTDRGKYEQYFGPGTRLTVT.

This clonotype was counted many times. The CDR3 DNA sequence: TGTGCCGGGATAAAAGTTTCAACTAGCACAGATACGCAGTATTTT. Encoded protein: CAGIKVSTSTDTQYF. This chain joins TRBV30 and TRBJ2-3; D unresolved. This CDR3 is 15 amino acids long. The V end lost 8 bases, the J end lost 0 bases, and 18 bases lay between the germline ends. The germline CDR1 and CDR2 sequences are GTSNPN and SVGIG (reference sequence).

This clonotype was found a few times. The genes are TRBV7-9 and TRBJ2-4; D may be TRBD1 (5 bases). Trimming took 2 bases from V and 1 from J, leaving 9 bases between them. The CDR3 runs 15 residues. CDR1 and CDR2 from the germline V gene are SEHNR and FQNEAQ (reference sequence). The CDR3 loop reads CASSLPRGAKNIQYF. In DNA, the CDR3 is TGTGCCAGCAGCTTACCTAGGGGCGCCAAAAACATTCAGTACTTC.

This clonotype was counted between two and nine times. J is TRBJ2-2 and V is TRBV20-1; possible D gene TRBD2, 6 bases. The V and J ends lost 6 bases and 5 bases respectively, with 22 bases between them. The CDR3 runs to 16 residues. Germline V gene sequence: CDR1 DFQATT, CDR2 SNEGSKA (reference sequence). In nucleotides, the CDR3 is TGCAGTGCGATCCAACGGGAGTCTAGGGGAACCGGGGAGCTGTTTTTT. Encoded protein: CSAIQRESRGTGELFF.

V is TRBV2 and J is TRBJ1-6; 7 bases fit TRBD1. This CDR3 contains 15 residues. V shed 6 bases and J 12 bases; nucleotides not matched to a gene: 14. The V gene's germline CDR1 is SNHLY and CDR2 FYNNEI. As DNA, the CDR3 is TGTGCCAGCAGCCCACAGGGGACCGCTAGTTTACCCCTCCACTTT. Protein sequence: CASSPQGTASLPLHF.

CDR3 sequence reads: CASSANFNSPLHF. DNA of the CDR3: TGCGCCAGCAGTGCCAACTTCAATTCACCCCTCCACTTT. V gene TRBV10-1 combines with J gene TRBJ1-6; D ambiguous. Germline lookup yields CDR1 WNHNN and CDR2 SYGVQD (reference sequence). V lost 4 bases to trimming and J lost 7 bases, with 8 bases between them. The CDR3 is made up of 13 amino acids.

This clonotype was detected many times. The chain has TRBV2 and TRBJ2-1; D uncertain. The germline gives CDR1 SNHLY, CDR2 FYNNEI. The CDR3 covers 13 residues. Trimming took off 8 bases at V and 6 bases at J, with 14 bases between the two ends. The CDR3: CASLETIFNEQFF. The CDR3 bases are TGTGCCAGCCTCGAGACCATTTTCAATGAGCAGTTCTTC.

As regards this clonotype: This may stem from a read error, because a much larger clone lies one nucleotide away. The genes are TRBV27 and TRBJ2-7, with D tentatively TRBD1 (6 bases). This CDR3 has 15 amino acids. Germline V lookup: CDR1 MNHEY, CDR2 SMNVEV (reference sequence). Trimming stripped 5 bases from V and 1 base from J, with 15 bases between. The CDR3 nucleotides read TGTGCCAGCAGTGTCGGGCAGGGGTGGTCCTACGAGCAGTACTTC. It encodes CASSVGQGWSYEQYF.

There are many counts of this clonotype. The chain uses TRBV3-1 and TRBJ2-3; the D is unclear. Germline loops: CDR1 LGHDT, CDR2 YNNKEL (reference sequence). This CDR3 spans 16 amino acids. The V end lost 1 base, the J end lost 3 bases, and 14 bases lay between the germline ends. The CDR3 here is CASSQGTRPLTDTQYF. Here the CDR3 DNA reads TGTGCCAGCAGCCAAGGGACGCGGCCTCTTACAGATACGCAGTATTTT.

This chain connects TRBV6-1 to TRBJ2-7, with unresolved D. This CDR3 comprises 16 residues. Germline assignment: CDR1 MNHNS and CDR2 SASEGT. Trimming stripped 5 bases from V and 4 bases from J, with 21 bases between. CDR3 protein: CASSSEIEPPPYEQYF. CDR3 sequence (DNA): TGTGCCAGCAGTTCGGAGATCGAGCCACCCCCATACGAGCAGTACTTC.

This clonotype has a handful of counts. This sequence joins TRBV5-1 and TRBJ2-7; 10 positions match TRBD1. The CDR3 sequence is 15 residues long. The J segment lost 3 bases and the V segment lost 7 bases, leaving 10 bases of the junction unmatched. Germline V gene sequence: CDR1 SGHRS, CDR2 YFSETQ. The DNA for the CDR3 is TGCGCCAGCGGGCCCGCCGGGACAGGGGTCTACGAGCAGTACTTC. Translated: CASGPAGTGVYEQYF.

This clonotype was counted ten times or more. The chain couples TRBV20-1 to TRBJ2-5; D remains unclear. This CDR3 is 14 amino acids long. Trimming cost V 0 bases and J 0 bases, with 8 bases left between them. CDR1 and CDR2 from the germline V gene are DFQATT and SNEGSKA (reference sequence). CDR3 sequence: CSARDSGYQETQYF. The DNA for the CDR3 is TGCAGTGCTAGAGATTCCGGATACCAAGAGACCCAGTACTTC.

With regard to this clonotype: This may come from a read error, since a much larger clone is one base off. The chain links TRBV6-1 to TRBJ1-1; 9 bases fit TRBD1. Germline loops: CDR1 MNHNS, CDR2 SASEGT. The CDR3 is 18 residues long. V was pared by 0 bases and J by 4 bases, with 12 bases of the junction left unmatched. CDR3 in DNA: TGTGCCAGCAGTGAAGCTGGTCCCGGGACAGGGATGAGCACTGAAGCTTTCTTT. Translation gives CASSEAGPGTGMSTEAFF.

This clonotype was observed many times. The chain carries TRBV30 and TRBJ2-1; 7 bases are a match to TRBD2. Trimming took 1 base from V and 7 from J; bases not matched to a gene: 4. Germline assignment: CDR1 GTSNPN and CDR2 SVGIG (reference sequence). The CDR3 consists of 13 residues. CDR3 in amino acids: CAWSGLAWNEQFF. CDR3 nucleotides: TGTGCCTGGAGTGGACTAGCCTGGAATGAGCAGTTCTTC.